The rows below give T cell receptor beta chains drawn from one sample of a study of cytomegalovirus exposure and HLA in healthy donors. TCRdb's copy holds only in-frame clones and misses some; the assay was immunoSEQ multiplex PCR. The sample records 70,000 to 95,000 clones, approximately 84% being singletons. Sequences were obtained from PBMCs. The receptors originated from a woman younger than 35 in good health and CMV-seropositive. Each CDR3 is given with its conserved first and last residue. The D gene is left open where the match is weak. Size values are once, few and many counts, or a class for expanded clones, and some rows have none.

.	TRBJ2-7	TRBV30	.	TGTGCCTGGCAGGACTCCTACGAGCAGTACTTC	CAWQDSYEQYF
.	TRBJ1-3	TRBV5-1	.	TGCGCCAGCAGCTTAGGACACTTTCTCTCTGGAAACACCATATATTTT	CASSLGHFLSGNTIYF
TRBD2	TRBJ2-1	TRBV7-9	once	TGTGCCAGCAGCTTAGTTGCGGGGGGGCCTGATGAGCAGTTCTTC	CASSLVAGGPDEQFF
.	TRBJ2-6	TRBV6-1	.	TGTGCCAGCAGTGCCCAGGGATCTGGGGCCAACGTCCTGACTTTC	CASSAQGSGANVLTF
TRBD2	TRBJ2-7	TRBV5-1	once	TGCGCCAGCAGGCGGGAGAGGGCCAGTGAGCAGTACTTC	CASRRERASEQYF
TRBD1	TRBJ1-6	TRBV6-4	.	TGTGCCAGCAGTTCTGGGACAGGAATGTCACCCCTCCACTTT	CASSSGTGMSPLHF
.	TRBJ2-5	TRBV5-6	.	TGTGCCAGCAGCCCACAGGGCTTCGAGACCCAGTACTTC	CASSPQGFETQYF
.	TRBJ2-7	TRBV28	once	TGTGCCAGCAGGGACGGGACTTCTTTCGAGCAGTACTTC	CASRDGTSFEQYF
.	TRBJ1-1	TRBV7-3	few	TGTGCCAGCAGCTTAATGGTGGAGGGTAACACTGAAGCTTTCTTT	CASSLMVEGNTEAFF
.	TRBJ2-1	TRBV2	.	TGTGCCAGCCGACGCAATTCAGGCAATGAGCAGTTCTTC	CASRRNSGNEQFF
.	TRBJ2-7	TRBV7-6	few	TGTGCCAGCAGCATAACAGGACGCGAGCAGTACTTC	CASSITGREQYF
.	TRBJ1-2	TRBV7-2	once	TGTGCCAGCAGCAAGACAGGAGTTGGGGGCTACACCTTC	CASSKTGVGGYTF
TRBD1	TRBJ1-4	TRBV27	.	TGTGCCAGCAGTTTAAACGGACAGGGCCCTAATGAAAAACTGTTTTTT	CASSLNGQGPNEKLFF
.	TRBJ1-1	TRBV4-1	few	TGCGCCAGCAGCCCTTACTCGGGTGTGGGCACTGAAGCTTTCTTT	CASSPYSGVGTEAFF
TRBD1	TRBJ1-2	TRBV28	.	TGTGCCAGCAGCATAGGACAGGGTAATGGCTACACCTTC	CASSIGQGNGYTF
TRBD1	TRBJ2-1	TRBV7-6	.	TGTGCCAGCAGCCGACAGGGGTTCTACAATGAGCAGTTCTTC	CASSRQGFYNEQFF
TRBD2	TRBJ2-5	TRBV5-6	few	TGTGCCAGCAGCTTGAGCGGGAGTGGGGAGACCCAGTACTTC	CASSLSGSGETQYF
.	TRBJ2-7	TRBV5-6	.	TGTGCCAGCAGCTTGCGGGTATCGTCTTATACCTCCTACGAGCAGTACTTC	CASSLRVSSYTSYEQYF
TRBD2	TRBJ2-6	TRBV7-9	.	TGTGCCAGCGTCGGGGGGGGCTCTGGGGCCAACGTCCTGACTTTC	CASVGGGSGANVLTF
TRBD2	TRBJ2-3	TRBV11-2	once	TGTGCCAGCAGCTTATCCCCGACTAGCGGGAGTCTGTATTTT	CASSLSPTSGSLYF
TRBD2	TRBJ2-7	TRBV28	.	TGTGCCAGCAGTTTATGGGGGCGGGGGAATGACGAGCAGTACTTC	CASSLWGRGNDEQYF
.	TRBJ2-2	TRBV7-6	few	TGTGCCAGCAGCCCTTGGACAGCGAACACCGGGGAGCTGTTTTTT	CASSPWTANTGELFF
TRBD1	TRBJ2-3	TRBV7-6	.	TGTGCCAGCGGAGACAGGGGGAGGACAGATACGCAGTATTTT	CASGDRGRTDTQYF
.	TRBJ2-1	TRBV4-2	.	TGTGCCAGCAGCCTTAGCTCCTACAATGAGCAGTTCTTC	CASSLSSYNEQFF
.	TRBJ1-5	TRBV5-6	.	TGTGCCAGCAGCTTGGGTACCCGGACAGGCAATCAGCCCCAGCATTTT	CASSLGTRTGNQPQHF
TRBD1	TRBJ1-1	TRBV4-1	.	TGCGCCAGCAGCCAATGGACAGGTGGGAACACTGAAGCTTTCTTT	CASSQWTGGNTEAFF
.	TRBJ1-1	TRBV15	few	TGTGCCACCAGCACAGTGAACACTGAAGCTTTCTTT	CATSTVNTEAFF
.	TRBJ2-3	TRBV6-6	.	TGTGCCAGCAGTTACTCCTCTATGGGCACAGATACGCAGTATTTT	CASSYSSMGTDTQYF
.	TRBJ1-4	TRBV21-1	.	TGTGCCAGCAGCAAACCCAAGTCGGACAGATTTAATGAAAAACTGTTTTTT	CASSKPKSDRFNEKLFF
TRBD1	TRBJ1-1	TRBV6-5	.	TGTGCCAGCAGTTCGACAGGGCCTTTGAACACTGAAGCTTTCTTT	CASSSTGPLNTEAFF
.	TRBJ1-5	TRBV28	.	TGTGCCAGCAGTCTAGGAGGGATCTCCAATCAGCCCCAGCATTTT	CASSLGGISNQPQHF
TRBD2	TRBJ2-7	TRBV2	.	TGTGCCAGCACCGGGGGGAACCTTCGAGGCGAGCAGTACTTC	CASTGGNLRGEQYF
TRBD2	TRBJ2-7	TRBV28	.	TGTGCCAGCAGTTCGCATGGACTAGCGGGACTCACTAGCTCCTACGAGCAGTACTTC	CASSSHGLAGLTSSYEQYF
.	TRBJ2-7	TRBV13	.	TGTGCCAGCAGCTCCTCACTAGGATTGTACGCGCAGTACTTC	CASSSSLGLYAQYF
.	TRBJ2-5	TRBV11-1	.	TGTGCCAGCAGCTTAGACGGATTGTTACGCGAGGAGGCCCAGTACTTC	CASSLDGLLREEAQYF
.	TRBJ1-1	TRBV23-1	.	TGCGCCACCCCAAACAGGGTTGAAGCTTTCTTT	CATPNRVEAFF
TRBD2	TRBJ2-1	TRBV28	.	TGTGCCAGCAGTTTTGGACTAGTTCTTTCTTCGAACAATGAGCAGTTCTTC	CASSFGLVLSSNNEQFF
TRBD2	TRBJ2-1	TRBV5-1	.	TGCGCCAGCAGCTCCCCGGGGGGGGACAATGAGCAGTTCTTC	CASSSPGGDNEQFF
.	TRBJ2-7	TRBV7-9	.	TGTGCCAGCAGCCCATCCCCTTCCCGAACAGGGCATACCTACGAGCAGTACTTC	CASSPSPSRTGHTYEQYF
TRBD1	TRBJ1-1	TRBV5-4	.	TGTGCCAGCAGTTCGGGACAGGCGGCGAGGACTGAAGCTTTCTTT	CASSSGQAARTEAFF
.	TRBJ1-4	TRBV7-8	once	TGTGCCAGCAGCTTGAGTGCAGGGGCGCGTGAAAAACTGTTTTTT	CASSLSAGAREKLFF
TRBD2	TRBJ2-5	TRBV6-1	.	TGTGCCAGCAGTATTGGGACGGGGGGAGAGACCCAGTACTTC	CASSIGTGGETQYF
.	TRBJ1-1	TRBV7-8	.	TGTGCCAGCAGTTCCCTCGGGGGGGGTCAGAACACTGAAGCTTTCTTT	CASSSLGGGQNTEAFF
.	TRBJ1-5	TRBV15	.	TGTGCCACCAGCAGAGACATAGCAAGAGAAAATCAGCCCCAGCATTTT	CATSRDIARENQPQHF
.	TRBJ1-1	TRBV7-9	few	TGTGCCAGCAGCTTAGTCCTGCTAAACACTGAAGCTTTCTTT	CASSLVLLNTEAFF
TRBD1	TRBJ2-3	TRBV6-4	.	TGTGCCAGCAGCCCCGGGACAGGAAGCACAGATACGCAGTATTTT	CASSPGTGSTDTQYF
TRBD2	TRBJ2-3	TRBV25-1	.	TGTGCCAGCAGTGAACACCTGACTAGCGGGAGAGGAGATACGCAGTATTTT	CASSEHLTSGRGDTQYF
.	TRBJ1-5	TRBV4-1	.	TGCGCCAGCAGCCAAGGCTCGGCGGTCCAGCCCCAGCATTTT	CASSQGSAVQPQHF
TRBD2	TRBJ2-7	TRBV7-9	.	TGTGCCAGCAGCTTAAGGACTAGCGGGAACCCCTACGAGCAGTACTTC	CASSLRTSGNPYEQYF
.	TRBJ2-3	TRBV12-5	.	TGTGCTAGTGGTCAGGGTGTCGCAGATACGCAGTATTTT	CASGQGVADTQYF
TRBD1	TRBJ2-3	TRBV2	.	TGTGCCAGCAGTCGGACAGGGCCTTCCGCAGATACGCAGTATTTT	CASSRTGPSADTQYF
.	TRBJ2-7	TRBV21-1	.	TGTGCCAGCAGCAAAGGTGGGAAGGGACACGGGTTGTACTTC	CASSKGGKGHGLYF
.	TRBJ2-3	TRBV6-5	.	TGTGCCAGCAGTTATAGTCAGGGGTTTTATACGCAGTATTTT	CASSYSQGFYTQYF
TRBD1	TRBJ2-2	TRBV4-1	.	TGCGCCAGCAGCCAGCCGACAGGGGTCACCGGGGAGCTGTTTTTT	CASSQPTGVTGELFF
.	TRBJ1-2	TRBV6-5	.	TGTGCCAGCAGCCGAGGGGGACATTTGGGCTATGGCTACACCTTC	CASSRGGHLGYGYTF
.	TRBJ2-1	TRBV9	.	TGTGCCAGCAGCGCCCAAACAGGGATGAGTTCCTACAATGAGCAGTTCTTC	CASSAQTGMSSYNEQFF
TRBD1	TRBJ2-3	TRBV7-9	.	TGTGCCAGCAGCCTAGGCAACAGGGGGCGAGGAGATACGCAGTATTTT	CASSLGNRGRGDTQYF
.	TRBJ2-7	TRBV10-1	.	TGCGCCAGCAGTCCCTTTCACGGGGGATCGGACGAGCAGTACTTC	CASSPFHGGSDEQYF